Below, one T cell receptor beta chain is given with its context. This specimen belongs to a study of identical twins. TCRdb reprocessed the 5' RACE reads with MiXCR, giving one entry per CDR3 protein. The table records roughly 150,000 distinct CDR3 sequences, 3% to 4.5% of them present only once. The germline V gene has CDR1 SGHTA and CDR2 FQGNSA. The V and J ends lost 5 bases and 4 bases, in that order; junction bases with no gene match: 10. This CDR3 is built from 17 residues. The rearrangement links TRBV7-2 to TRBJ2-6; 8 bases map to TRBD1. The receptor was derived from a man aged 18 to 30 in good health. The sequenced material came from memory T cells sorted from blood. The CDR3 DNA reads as TGTGCCAGCAGCGCCAGACAGGGGCGTCAAGGGGCCAACGTCCTGACTTTC. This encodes CASSARQGRQGANVLTF.